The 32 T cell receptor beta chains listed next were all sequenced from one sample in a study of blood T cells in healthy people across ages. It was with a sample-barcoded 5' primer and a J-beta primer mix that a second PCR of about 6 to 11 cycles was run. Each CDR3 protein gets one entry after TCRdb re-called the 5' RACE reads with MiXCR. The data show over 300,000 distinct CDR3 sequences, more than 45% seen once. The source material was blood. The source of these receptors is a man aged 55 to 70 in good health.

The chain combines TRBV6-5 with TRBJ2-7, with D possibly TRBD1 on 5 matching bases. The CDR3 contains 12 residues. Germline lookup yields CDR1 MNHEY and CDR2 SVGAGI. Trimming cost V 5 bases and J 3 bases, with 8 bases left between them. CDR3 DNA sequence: TGTGCCAGCAGTGACAGACACTACGAGCAGTACTTC. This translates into CASSDRHYEQYF.

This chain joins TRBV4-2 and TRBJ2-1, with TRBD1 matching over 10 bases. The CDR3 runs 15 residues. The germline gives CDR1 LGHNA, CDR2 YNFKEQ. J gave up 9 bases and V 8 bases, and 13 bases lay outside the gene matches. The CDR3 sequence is CASGTDRGRVGEQFF. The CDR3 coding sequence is TGTGCCAGCGGAACTGACAGGGGGCGGGTAGGTGAGCAGTTCTTC.

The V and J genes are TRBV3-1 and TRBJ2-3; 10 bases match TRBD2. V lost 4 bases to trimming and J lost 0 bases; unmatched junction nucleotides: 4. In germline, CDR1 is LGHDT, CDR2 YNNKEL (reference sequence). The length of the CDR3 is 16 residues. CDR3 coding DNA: TGTGCCAGCAGCCTTGGACTAGCGGATAGCACAGATACGCAGTATTTT. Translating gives CASSLGLADSTDTQYF.

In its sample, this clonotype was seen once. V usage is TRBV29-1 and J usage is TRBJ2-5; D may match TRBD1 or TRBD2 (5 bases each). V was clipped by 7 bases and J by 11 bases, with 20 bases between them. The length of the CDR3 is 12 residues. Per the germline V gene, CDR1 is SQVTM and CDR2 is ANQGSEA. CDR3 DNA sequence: TGCAGCGGGAACCGGGGACGGGCTGAGCAGTACTTC. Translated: CSGNRGRAEQYF.

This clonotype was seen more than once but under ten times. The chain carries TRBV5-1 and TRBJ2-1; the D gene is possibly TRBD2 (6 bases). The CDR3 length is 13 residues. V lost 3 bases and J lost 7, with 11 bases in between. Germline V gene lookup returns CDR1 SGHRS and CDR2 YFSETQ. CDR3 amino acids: CASSWGTPNEQFF. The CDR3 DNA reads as TGCGCCAGCAGCTGGGGGACTCCAAATGAGCAGTTCTTC.

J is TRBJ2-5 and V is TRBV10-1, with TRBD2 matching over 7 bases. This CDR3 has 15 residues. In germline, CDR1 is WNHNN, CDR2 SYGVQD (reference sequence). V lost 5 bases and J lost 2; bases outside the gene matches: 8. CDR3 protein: CASSFLRGEQETQYF. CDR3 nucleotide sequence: TGCGCCAGCAGTTTTCTCCGGGGGGAACAAGAGACCCAGTACTTC.

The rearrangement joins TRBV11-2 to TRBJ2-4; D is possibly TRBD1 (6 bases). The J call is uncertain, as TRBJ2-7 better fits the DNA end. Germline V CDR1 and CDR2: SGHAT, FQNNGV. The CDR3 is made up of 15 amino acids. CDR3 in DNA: TGTGCCAGCAGCTTAGCTGGGGGCCAAGCCTACGAGCAGTACTTC. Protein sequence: CASSLAGGQAYEQYF.

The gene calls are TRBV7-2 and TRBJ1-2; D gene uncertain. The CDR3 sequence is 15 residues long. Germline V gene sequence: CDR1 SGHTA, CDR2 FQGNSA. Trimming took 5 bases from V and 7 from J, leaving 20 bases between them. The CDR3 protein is CASSPRVMNMRGYTF. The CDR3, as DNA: TGTGCCAGCAGCCCGAGGGTAATGAATATGCGTGGCTACACCTTC.

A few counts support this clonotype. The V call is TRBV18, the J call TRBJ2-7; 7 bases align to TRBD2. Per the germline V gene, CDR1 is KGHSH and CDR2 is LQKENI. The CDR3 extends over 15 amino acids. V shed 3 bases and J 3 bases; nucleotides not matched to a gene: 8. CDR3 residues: CASSPLGGDRYEQYF. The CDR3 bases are TGTGCCAGCTCACCCCTGGGAGGGGACCGCTACGAGCAGTACTTC.

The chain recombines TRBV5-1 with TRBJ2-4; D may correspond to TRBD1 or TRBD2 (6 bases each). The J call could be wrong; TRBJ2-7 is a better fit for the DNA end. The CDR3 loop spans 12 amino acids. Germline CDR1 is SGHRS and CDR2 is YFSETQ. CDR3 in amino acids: CASSFGGREQYF. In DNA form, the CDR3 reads TGCGCCAGCAGCTTTGGGGGGCGCGAGCAGTACTTC.

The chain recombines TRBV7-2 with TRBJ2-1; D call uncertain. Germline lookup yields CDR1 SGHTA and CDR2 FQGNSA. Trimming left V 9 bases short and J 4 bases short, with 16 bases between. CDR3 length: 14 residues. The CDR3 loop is CASSGVTGYNEQFF. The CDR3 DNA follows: TGTGCCAGTTCGGGCGTCACTGGGTACAATGAGCAGTTCTTC.

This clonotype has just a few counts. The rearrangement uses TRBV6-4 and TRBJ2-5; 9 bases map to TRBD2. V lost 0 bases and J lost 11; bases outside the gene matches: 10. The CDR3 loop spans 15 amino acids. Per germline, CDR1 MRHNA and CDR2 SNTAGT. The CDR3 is CASSDSSGGYNEQYF. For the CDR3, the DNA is TGTGCCAGCAGTGACTCTAGCGGGGGTTACAATGAGCAGTACTTC.

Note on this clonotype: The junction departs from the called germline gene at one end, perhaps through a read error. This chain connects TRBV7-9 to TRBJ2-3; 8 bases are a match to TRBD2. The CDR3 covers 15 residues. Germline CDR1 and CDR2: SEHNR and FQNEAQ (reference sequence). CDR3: CAGRRAGVRTDTQYF. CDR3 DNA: TGTGCCGGCAGACGAGCGGGAGTGAGGACAGATACGCAGTATTTT.

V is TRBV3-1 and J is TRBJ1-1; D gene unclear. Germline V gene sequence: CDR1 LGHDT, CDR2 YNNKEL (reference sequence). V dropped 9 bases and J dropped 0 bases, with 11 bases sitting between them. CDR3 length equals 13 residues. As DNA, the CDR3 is TGTGCCAGAGGACGTTACATGAACACTGAAGCTTTCTTT. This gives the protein CARGRYMNTEAFF.

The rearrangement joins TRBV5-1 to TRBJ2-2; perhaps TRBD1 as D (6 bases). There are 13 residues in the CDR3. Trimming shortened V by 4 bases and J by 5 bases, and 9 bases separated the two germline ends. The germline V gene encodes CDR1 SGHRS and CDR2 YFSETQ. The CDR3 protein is CASSTGSTGELFF. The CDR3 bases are TGCGCCAGCAGCACAGGGAGTACCGGGGAGCTGTTTTTT.

The CDR3 sequence: CASSLRVGGEQYF. The CDR3 region has the DNA TGTGCCAGCAGCTTACGGGTAGGGGGAGAGCAGTACTTC. The genes are TRBV7-2 and TRBJ2-7, with D possibly being TRBD1 (6 bases). V was shortened by 2 bases and J by 7 bases, with 12 bases between the two germline ends. Germline V gives CDR1 SGHTA, CDR2 FQGNSA. The CDR3 totals 13 residues.

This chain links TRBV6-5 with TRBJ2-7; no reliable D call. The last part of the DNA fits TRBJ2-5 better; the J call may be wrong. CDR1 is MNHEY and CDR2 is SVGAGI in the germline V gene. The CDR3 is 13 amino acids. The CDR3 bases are TGTGCCAGCAAGCCCTACCCACAAGAGACCCAGTACTTC. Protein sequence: CASKPYPQETQYF.

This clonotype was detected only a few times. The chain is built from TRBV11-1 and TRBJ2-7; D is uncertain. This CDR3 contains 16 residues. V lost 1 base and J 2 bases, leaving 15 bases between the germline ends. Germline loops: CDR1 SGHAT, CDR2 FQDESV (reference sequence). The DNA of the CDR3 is TGTGCCAGCAGCTTAGAAAGATCGACTCACCCCTACGAGCAGTACTTC. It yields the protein CASSLERSTHPYEQYF.

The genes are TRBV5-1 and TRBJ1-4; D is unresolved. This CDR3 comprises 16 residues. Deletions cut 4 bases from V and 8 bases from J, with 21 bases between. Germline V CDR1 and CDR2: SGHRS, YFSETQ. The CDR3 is CASSQTPLTWTEKLFF. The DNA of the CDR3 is TGCGCCAGCAGCCAAACACCCCTGACCTGGACCGAAAAACTGTTTTTT.

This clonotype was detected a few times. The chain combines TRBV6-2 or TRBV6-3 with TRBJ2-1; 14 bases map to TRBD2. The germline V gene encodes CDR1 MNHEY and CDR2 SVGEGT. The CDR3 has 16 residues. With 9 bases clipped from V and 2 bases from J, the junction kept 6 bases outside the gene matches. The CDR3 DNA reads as TGTGCCAGTACGGGACTAGCGGGAGAAACCTACAATGAGCAGTTCTTC. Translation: CASTGLAGETYNEQFF.

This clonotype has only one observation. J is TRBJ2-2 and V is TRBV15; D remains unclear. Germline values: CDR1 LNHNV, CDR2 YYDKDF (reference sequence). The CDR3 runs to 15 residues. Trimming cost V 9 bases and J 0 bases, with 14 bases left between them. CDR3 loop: CATHTTHSNTGELFF. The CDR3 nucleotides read TGTGCCACTCATACGACACATTCGAACACCGGGGAGCTGTTTTTT.

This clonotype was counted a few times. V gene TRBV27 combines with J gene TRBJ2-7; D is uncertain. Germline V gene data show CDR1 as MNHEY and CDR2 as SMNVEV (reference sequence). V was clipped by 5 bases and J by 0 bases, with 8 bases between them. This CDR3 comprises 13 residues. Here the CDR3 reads CASSRPDSYEQYF. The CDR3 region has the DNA TGTGCCAGCAGTAGGCCCGACTCCTACGAGCAGTACTTC.

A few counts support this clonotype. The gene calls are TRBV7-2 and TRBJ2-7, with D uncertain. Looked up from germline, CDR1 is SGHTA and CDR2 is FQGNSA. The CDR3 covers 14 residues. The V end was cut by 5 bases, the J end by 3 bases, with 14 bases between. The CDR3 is CASSVLEAHYEQYF. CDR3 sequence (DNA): TGTGCCAGCAGCGTCCTAGAGGCCCACTACGAGCAGTACTTC.

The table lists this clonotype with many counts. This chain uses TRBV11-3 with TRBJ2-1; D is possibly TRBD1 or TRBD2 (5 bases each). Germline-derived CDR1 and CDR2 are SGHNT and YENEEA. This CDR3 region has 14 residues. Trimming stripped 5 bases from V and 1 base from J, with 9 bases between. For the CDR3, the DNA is TGTGCCAGCAGCGTTGGGGGTTCCTACAATGAGCAGTTCTTC. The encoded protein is CASSVGGSYNEQFF. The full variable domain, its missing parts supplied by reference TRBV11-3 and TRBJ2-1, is EAGVVQSPRYKIIEKKQPVAFWCNPISGHNTLYWYLQNLGQGPELLIRYENEEAVDDSQLPKDRFSAERLKGVDSTLKIQPAELGDSAVYLCASSVGGSYNEQFFGPGTRLTVL.

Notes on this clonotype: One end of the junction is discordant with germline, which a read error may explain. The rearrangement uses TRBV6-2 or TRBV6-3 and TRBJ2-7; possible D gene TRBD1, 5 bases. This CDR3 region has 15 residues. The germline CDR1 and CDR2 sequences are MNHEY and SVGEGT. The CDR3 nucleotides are TGTGCCTGCAGTTACTCGGACCAGGGCTACTACGAGCAGTACTTC. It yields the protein CACSYSDQGYYEQYF.

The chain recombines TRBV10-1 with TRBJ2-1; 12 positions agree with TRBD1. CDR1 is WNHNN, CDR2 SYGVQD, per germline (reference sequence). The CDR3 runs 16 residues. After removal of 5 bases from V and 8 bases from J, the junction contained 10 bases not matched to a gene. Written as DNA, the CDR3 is TGCGCCAGCAGTTACGTCCGGGACAGGGGGCTGTATGAGCAGTTCTTC. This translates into CASSYVRDRGLYEQFF.

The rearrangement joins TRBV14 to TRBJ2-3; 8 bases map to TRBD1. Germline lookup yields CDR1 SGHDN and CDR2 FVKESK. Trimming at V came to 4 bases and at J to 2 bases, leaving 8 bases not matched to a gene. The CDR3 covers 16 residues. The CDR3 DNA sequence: TGTGCCAGCAGCCGCGACAGGGGCGGATTCACAGATACGCAGTATTTT. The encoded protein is CASSRDRGGFTDTQYF.

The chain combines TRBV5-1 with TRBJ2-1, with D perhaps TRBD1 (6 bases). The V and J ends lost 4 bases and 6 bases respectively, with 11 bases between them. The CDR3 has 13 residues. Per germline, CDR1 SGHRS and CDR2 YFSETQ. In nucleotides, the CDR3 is TGCGCCAGCAGCGTGGGGACAAGCAATGAGCAGTTCTTC. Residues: CASSVGTSNEQFF.

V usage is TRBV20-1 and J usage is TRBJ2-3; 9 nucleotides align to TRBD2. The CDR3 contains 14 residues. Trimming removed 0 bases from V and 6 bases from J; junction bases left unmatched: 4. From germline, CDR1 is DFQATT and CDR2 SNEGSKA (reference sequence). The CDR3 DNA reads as TGCAGTGCTAGAGAGCGCGGGAGGGGCGATACGCAGTATTTT. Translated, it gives CSARERGRGDTQYF.

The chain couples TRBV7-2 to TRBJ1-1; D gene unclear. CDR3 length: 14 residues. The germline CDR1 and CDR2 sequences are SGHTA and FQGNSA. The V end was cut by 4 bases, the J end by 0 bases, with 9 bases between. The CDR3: CASSSYGVNTEAFF. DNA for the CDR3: TGTGCCAGCAGCTCTTATGGTGTGAACACTGAAGCTTTCTTT.

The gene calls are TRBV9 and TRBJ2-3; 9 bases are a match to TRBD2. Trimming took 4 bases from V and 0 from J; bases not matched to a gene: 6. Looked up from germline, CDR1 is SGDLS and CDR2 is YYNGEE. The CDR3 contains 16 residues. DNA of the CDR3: TGTGCCAGCAGCTACTCAAGCGGGGGGAGCACAGATACGCAGTATTTT. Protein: CASSYSSGGSTDTQYF.

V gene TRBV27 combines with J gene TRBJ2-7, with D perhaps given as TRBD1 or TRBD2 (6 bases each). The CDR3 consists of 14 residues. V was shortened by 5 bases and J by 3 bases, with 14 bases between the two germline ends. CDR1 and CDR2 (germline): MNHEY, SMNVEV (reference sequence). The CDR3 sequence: CASSRMGGSYEQYF. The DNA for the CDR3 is TGTGCCAGCAGTCGTATGGGGGGCAGCTACGAGCAGTACTTC.